This entry lists 18 T cell receptor beta chains sequenced from one sample in a study of OX40 agonist ivuxolimab in advanced cancers. TCRdb's table, derived via immunoSEQ multiplex PCR, lists solely in-frame clones and lacks some. The data contain some 86,000 clones, 87% of them singletons. The sequencing used CD4+ or CD8+ T cells sorted from blood, collected in a trial of the OX40 agonist ivuxolimab. The receptors shown here come from an adult with an advanced solid tumor such as melanoma, head and neck, liver or kidney cancer.

This clone was found a few times. This chain uses TRBV2 with TRBJ2-7; D remains ambiguous. V lost 5 bases and J lost 7, with 9 bases in between. The CDR3 has 11 amino acids. Germline values: CDR1 SNHLY, CDR2 FYNNEI. For the CDR3, the DNA is TGTGCCAGCAGTCCGCCGAGTGAGCAGTACTTC. It encodes CASSPPSEQYF.

V usage is TRBV5-1 and J usage is TRBJ1-6; TRBD1 matches at 8 bases. The V and J ends lost 4 bases and 0 bases, in that order; junction bases with no gene match: 12. CDR3 length: 19 residues. Germline CDR1 is SGHRS and CDR2 is YFSETQ. The CDR3 nucleotides are TGCGCCAGCAGCCCCGGGACAGGACTTCTGAGCTCCTATAATTCACCCCTCCACTTT. Its protein product is CASSPGTGLLSSYNSPLHF.

The chain uses TRBV5-1 and TRBJ2-1; D is unresolved. The V and J ends lost 0 bases and 0 bases respectively, with 10 bases between them. Germline V CDR1 and CDR2: SGHRS, YFSETQ. This CDR3 is 16 amino acids long. CDR3 sequence: CASSLALMSSYNEQFF. The CDR3 nucleotides are TGCGCCAGCAGCTTGGCCTTAATGAGCTCCTACAATGAGCAGTTCTTC.

The chain employs TRBV7-8 and TRBJ2-7, with D hard to call. Germline lookup yields CDR1 SGHVS and CDR2 FQNEAQ. The V end was cut by 2 bases, the J end by 1 base, with 9 bases between. CDR3 length: 14 amino acids. Here the CDR3 reads CASSLNQESYEQYF. The CDR3 DNA reads as TGTGCCAGCAGCTTAAATCAGGAATCCTACGAGCAGTACTTC.

The chain combines TRBV5-1 with TRBJ1-3, with D unresolved. The germline gives CDR1 SGHRS, CDR2 YFSETQ. V was clipped by 1 base and J by 1 base, with 9 bases between them. This CDR3 is 15 amino acids long. CDR3 nucleotide sequence: TGCGCCAGCAGCTTGAACGGATTGTCTGGAAACACCATATATTTT. It encodes CASSLNGLSGNTIYF.

The gene calls are TRBV18 and TRBJ1-5; D ambiguous. CDR1 and CDR2 from the germline V gene are KGHSH and LQKENI. CDR3 size: 15 residues. With 6 bases removed from V and 4 bases from J, the gap between germline ends came to 16 bases. CDR3 DNA: TGTGCCAGCTCGGCCGGGTTGGAAACAAATCAGCCCCAGCATTTT. Protein: CASSAGLETNQPQHF.

The chain is built from TRBV15 and TRBJ1-1; perhaps TRBD1 as D (5 bases). The germline CDR1 and CDR2 sequences are LNHNV and YYDKDF (reference sequence). This CDR3 is 13 amino acids long. Trimming took off 7 bases at V and 2 bases at J, with 11 bases between the two ends. The CDR3 DNA is TGTGCCACCAAACAGACAGCCAACACTGAAGCTTTCTTT. Amino acids: CATKQTANTEAFF.

The V call is TRBV5-1, the J call TRBJ1-1; D gene unclear. CDR1 is SGHRS and CDR2 is YFSETQ in the germline V gene. Trimming removed 2 bases at V and 2 bases at J, with 7 bases between. There are 13 residues in the CDR3. The CDR3 bases are TGCGCCAGCAGCTTACAGATAAACACTGAAGCTTTCTTT. Residues: CASSLQINTEAFF.

This clone was recorded a few times. The V and J genes are TRBV28 and TRBJ2-2; TRBD1 matches 7 bases. CDR3 length equals 16 residues. Germline CDR1 reads MDHEN; CDR2 reads SYDVKM. Trimming removed 7 bases from V and 5 bases from J; junction bases left unmatched: 13. The chain's CDR3 is CASTENRGFETGELFF. The DNA of the CDR3 is TGTGCCAGCACCGAAAACAGGGGTTTCGAAACCGGGGAGCTGTTTTTT.

The table lists this clone with a count of one. The chain combines TRBV5-1 with TRBJ2-5; maybe TRBD2 (6 bases). The CDR3 is 15 residues long. Germline V gene data show CDR1 as SGHRS and CDR2 as YFSETQ. V lost 1 base, J lost 3 bases, and 13 bases lay in between. CDR3 protein: CASSLLGRMEETQYF. The CDR3 region has the DNA TGCGCCAGCAGCTTGCTCGGGAGAATGGAAGAGACCCAGTACTTC. The full variable domain, rest sourced from reference TRBV5-1 and TRBJ2-5, is KAGVTQTPRYLIKTRGQQVTLSCSPISGHRSVSWYQQTPGQGLQFLFEYFSETQRNKGNFPGRFSGRQFSNSRSEMNVSTLELGDSALYLCASSLLGRMEETQYFGPGTRLLVL.

V gene TRBV29-1 combines with J gene TRBJ2-1, with D perhaps assigned TRBD1 or TRBD2 (7 bases each). V lost 5 bases, J lost 9 bases, and 23 bases lay in between. CDR1 and CDR2 (germline): SQVTM, ANQGSEA. This CDR3 region has 15 residues. The CDR3 bases are TGCAGCGTTAGAGCCCCAGGGGGGGTCGTTAGTGAGCAGTTCTTC. This codes for CSVRAPGGVVSEQFF.

J is TRBJ2-3 and V is TRBV7-2; no firm D call. Germline V CDR1 and CDR2: SGHTA, FQGNSA. This CDR3 contains 12 residues. The V and J ends lost 3 bases and 6 bases respectively, with 7 bases between them. Here the CDR3 DNA reads TGTGCCAGCAGCTTTAAGAGTGATACGCAGTATTTT. It is translated as CASSFKSDTQYF.

The gene calls are TRBV5-1 and TRBJ2-1; TRBD2 matches at 7 bases. Germline V gene sequence: CDR1 SGHRS, CDR2 YFSETQ. V lost 7 bases and J lost 9; bases outside the gene matches: 10. The CDR3 runs to 13 residues. The DNA of the CDR3 is TGCGCCAGCGGCCAGCGGGGTACTTCTGAGCAGTTCTTC. As protein: CASGQRGTSEQFF. Supplemented by reference TRBV5-1 and TRBJ2-1, the full variable domain reads KAGVTQTPRYLIKTRGQQVTLSCSPISGHRSVSWYQQTPGQGLQFLFEYFSETQRNKGNFPGRFSGRQFSNSRSEMNVSTLELGDSALYLCASGQRGTSEQFFGPGTRLTVL.

The chain couples TRBV27 to TRBJ2-7; possibly TRBD2 for D (5 bases). Germline loops: CDR1 MNHEY, CDR2 SMNVEV (reference sequence). CDR3 length: 15 amino acids. V lost 0 bases and J lost 4, with 13 bases in between. DNA of the CDR3: TGTGCCAGCAGTTTATCCGCACCTCGACTATACGAGCAGTACTTC. Residues: CASSLSAPRLYEQYF.

The rearrangement joins TRBV7-2 to TRBJ1-5; a possible D gene is TRBD1 (5 bases). CDR1 and CDR2 from the germline V gene are SGHTA and FQGNSA. There are 15 residues in the CDR3. V was cut by 1 base and J by 7 bases, with 14 bases left in between. As DNA, the CDR3 is TGTGCCAGCAGCTTAGTGAGGGGTGCCGAACAGCCCCAGCATTTT. As protein: CASSLVRGAEQPQHF.

This chain uses TRBV6-4 with TRBJ1-5; unclear D gene. The CDR3 length is 14 residues. Germline CDR1 MRHNA, CDR2 SNTAGT. Trimming pared 3 bases from V and 6 bases from J, leaving 12 bases between. In DNA, the CDR3 is TGTGCCAGCAGTGAAGAAGAGGGAAGTCAGCCCCAGCATTTT. It translates to CASSEEEGSQPQHF.

This chain connects TRBV28 to TRBJ2-6, with 9 nucleotides matching TRBD1. V gave up 8 bases and J gave up 7 bases; unmatched junction bases: 15. The CDR3 consists of 17 residues. Germline assignment: CDR1 MDHEN and CDR2 SYDVKM. CDR3 amino acids: CASLQAGTGMGANVLTF. CDR3 DNA: TGTGCCAGCTTGCAGGCCGGGACAGGGATGGGAGCCAACGTCCTGACTTTC. Together with reference TRBV28 and TRBJ2-6, the CDR3 gives the full variable domain: DVKVTQSSRYLVKRTGEKVFLECVQDMDHENMFWYRQDPGLGLRLIYFSYDVKMKEKGDIPEGYSVSREKKERFSLILESASTNQTSMYLCASLQAGTGMGANVLTFGAGSRLTVL.

This chain connects TRBV6-5 to TRBJ1-4, with D perhaps matching TRBD1 (6 bases). The CDR3 totals 15 residues. CDR1 is MNHEY and CDR2 is SVGAGI in the germline V gene. Trimming pared 2 bases from V and 8 bases from J, leaving 15 bases between. In nucleotides, the CDR3 is TGTGCCAGCAGTTACAAGGGAGGGGGAGTCGAAAAACTGTTTTTT. Translation: CASSYKGGGVEKLFF.